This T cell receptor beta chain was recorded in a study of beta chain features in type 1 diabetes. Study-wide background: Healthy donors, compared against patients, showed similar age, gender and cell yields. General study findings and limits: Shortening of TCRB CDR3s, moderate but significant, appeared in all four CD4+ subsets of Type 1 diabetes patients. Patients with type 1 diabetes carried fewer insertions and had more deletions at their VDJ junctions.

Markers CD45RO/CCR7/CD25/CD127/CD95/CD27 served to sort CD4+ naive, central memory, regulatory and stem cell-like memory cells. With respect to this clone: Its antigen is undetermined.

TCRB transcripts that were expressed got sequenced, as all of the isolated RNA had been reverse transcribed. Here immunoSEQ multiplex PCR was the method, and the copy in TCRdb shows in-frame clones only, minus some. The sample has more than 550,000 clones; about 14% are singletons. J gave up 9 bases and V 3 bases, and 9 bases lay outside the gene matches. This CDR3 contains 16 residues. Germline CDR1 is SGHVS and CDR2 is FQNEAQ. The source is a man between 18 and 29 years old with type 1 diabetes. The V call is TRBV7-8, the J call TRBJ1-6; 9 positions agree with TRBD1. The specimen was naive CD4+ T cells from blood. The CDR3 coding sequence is TGTGCCAGCAGCTTGGGGCCGGGACAGGGAATTTCACCCCTCCACTTT. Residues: CASSLGPGQGISPLHF. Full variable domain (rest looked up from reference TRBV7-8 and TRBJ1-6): GAGVSQSPRYKVAKRGQDVALRCDPISGHVSLFWYQQALGQGPEFLTYFQNEAQLDKSGLPSDRFFAERPEGSVSTLKIQRTQQEDSAVYLCASSLGPGQGISPLHFGNGTRLTVT.